The 20 T cell receptor beta chains below come from one sample, sequenced in a study of cytomegalovirus exposure and HLA in healthy donors. Use of 60 Vbeta and 13 Jbeta primers characterized the PCR. TCRdb keeps only in-frame clones here, not all; method: immunoSEQ multiplex PCR. The sample yields 150,000 or so clones, roughly 88% seen once. Source material: PBMCs. The receptors were gathered from a man aged 18 to 30 in good health and CMV-seropositive.

The J gene is TRBJ1-6, the V gene TRBV9; D is undetermined. This CDR3 contains 14 residues. V shed 0 bases and J shed 5 bases, with 6 bases lying between them. Germline-derived CDR1 and CDR2 are SGDLS and YYNGEE. The CDR3 protein is CASSVAQNNSPLHF. The CDR3, as DNA: TGTGCCAGCAGCGTAGCACAGAATAATTCACCCCTCCACTTT.

The chain carries TRBV2 and TRBJ2-7; maybe TRBD1 (5 bases). The CDR3 covers 12 residues. The germline V and J ends were trimmed by 6 bases and 4 bases, with 10 bases remaining between them. Germline CDR1 and CDR2: SNHLY and FYNNEI. In nucleotides, the CDR3 is TGTGCCAGCAGAGAACAGGTTTACGAGCAGTACTTC. This sequence encodes CASREQVYEQYF.

This clone was recorded once. The chain combines TRBV2 with TRBJ2-5; TRBD2 matches 7 bases. CDR1 is SNHLY, CDR2 FYNNEI, per germline. The CDR3 runs 14 residues. Trimming cost V 8 bases and J 3 bases; bases outside gene matches: 9. Here the CDR3 DNA reads TGTGCCAGCTCCGGTCCTCTAGCGGAAGAGACCCAGTACTTC. This gives the protein CASSGPLAEETQYF.

Concerning this clone: Other DNA sequences in the sample encode the same CDR3. This chain connects TRBV9 to TRBJ2-5; D is unresolved. CDR3 size: 13 residues. Trimming removed 0 bases from V and 1 base from J, with 4 bases in between. Germline-derived CDR1 and CDR2 are SGDLS and YYNGEE. The DNA of the CDR3 is TGTGCCAGCAGCGTAGCTAGCCAAGAGACCCAGTACTTC. Amino acid sequence: CASSVASQETQYF.

V gene TRBV5-1 combines with J gene TRBJ2-3; a weak D match, TRBD1 (5 bases). The CDR3 runs to 15 residues. V was pared by 0 bases and J by 2 bases, with 10 bases between. CDR1 and CDR2 from the germline V gene are SGHRS and YFSETQ. Here the CDR3 reads CASSLADRDTDTQYF. The CDR3 DNA reads TGCGCCAGCAGCTTGGCCGACAGAGACACAGATACGCAGTATTTT.

The gene calls are TRBV27 and TRBJ2-5; the D gene is possibly TRBD1 (5 bases). The tail of the sequence fits TRBJ2-7 better, so the J call may be wrong. This CDR3 contains 13 residues. Germline V CDR1 and CDR2: MNHEY, SMNVEV (reference sequence). CDR3 region: CASSFGRAYEQYF. For the CDR3, the DNA is TGTGCCAGCAGTTTTGGCAGGGCCTACGAGCAGTACTTC.

The gene calls are TRBV4-3 and TRBJ2-6; 10 positions match TRBD1. V shed 1 base and J 0 bases; nucleotides not matched to a gene: 9. The germline gives CDR1 LGHNA, CDR2 YSLEER. The CDR3 is 20 residues long. CDR3 nucleotide sequence: TGCGCCAGCAGCCAAGCTGTACCCGGGACAGGGGACTCTGGGGCCAACGTCCTGACTTTC. As protein: CASSQAVPGTGDSGANVLTF.

This sequence joins TRBV2 and TRBJ2-4; D is perhaps TRBD2 (7 bases). The V gene's germline CDR1 is SNHLY and CDR2 FYNNEI. The CDR3 is 14 residues long. Trimming took off 6 bases at V and 6 bases at J, with 15 bases between the two ends. The CDR3 nucleotides read TGTGCCAGCAGGGGGGGGGCTGGGGTAAACATTCAGTACTTC. Translated: CASRGGAGVNIQYF.

The V call is TRBV11-2, the J call TRBJ1-2, with 7 bases identical to TRBD1. Per the germline V gene, CDR1 is SGHAT and CDR2 is FQNNGV. The CDR3 loop spans 14 amino acids. Trimming cost V 4 bases and J 4 bases; bases outside gene matches: 6. The CDR3 DNA reads TGTGCCAGCAGCTCGCCAGGGGGAGCCTATGGCTACACCTTC. Its translation: CASSSPGGAYGYTF.

In this sample, this clone turned up once. V usage is TRBV9 and J usage is TRBJ2-3; possibly TRBD2 for D (7 bases). Germline CDR1 is SGDLS and CDR2 is YYNGEE. The CDR3 is 16 amino acids. Trimming left V 0 bases short and J 2 bases short, with 13 bases between. The CDR3 reads CASSVGGGPSTDTQYF. Written as DNA, the CDR3 is TGTGCCAGCAGCGTAGGCGGGGGCCCCTCCACAGATACGCAGTATTTT.

The V gene is TRBV29-1, the J gene TRBJ2-2; TRBD2 agrees at 10 bases. The CDR3 spans 13 residues. Germline values: CDR1 SQVTM, CDR2 ANQGSEA. Trimming cost V 7 bases and J 7 bases; bases outside gene matches: 6. As DNA, the CDR3 is TGCAGCGCTAGCGGGGGCGGCGTCGGGGAGCTGTTTTTT. This translates into CSASGGGVGELFF.

The chain uses TRBV7-2 and TRBJ1-5, with 8 bases fitting TRBD1. The CDR3 has 13 residues. V lost 5 bases and J lost 5; bases outside the gene matches: 2. Germline CDR1 reads SGHTA; CDR2 reads FQGNSA. CDR3 in DNA: TGTGCCAGCAGCCAACAGGGGGATCAGCCCCAGCATTTT. This codes for CASSQQGDQPQHF.

The V call is TRBV7-8, the J call TRBJ1-1; 9 nucleotides match TRBD1. V lost 0 bases, J lost 6 bases, and 2 bases stayed unmatched. CDR3 size: 14 residues. Germline V gene lookup returns CDR1 SGHVS and CDR2 FQNEAQ. CDR3 nucleotides: TGTGCCAGCAGCTTAGCGGGACAGGGACCTGAAGCTTTCTTT. Its translation is CASSLAGQGPEAFF.

This clone was detected a few times. V and J are TRBV27 and TRBJ1-5; D not resolved. The CDR3 is 13 residues long. In germline, CDR1 is MNHEY, CDR2 SMNVEV (reference sequence). Trimming cost V 4 bases and J 1 base, with 5 bases left between them. DNA of the CDR3: TGTGCCAGCAGTTCGGGGAGCAATCAGCCCCAGCATTTT. Residues: CASSSGSNQPQHF.

Written as DNA, the CDR3 is TGTGCCAGCTCACCACCAGGGACAGGGGGCTATGGCTACACCTTC. It is translated as CASSPPGTGGYGYTF. This rearrangement joins TRBV18 to TRBJ1-2; TRBD1 agrees at 11 bases. Germline V CDR1 and CDR2: KGHSH, LQKENI. There are 15 residues in the CDR3. Losses at the gene ends were 0 bases for V and 4 bases for J; bases not matched to a gene: 1.

The genes are TRBV5-1 and TRBJ2-2; D ambiguous. The V end lost 4 bases, the J end lost 5 bases, and 3 bases lay between the germline ends. The CDR3 runs 11 residues. Per germline, CDR1 SGHRS and CDR2 YFSETQ. The DNA for the CDR3 is TGCGCCAGCAGCCATACCGGGGAGCTGTTTTTT. It codes for CASSHTGELFF.

The chain employs TRBV5-1 and TRBJ2-1; 7 bases map to TRBD2. CDR3 size: 14 residues. V lost 0 bases, J lost 10 bases, and 7 bases stayed unmatched. CDR1 SGHRS and CDR2 YFSETQ come from the germline V gene. The CDR3 sequence: CASSLGDYPPEQFF. The CDR3 coding sequence is TGCGCCAGCAGCTTGGGGGACTACCCACCGGAGCAGTTCTTC.

This clone appeared a single time. The chain has TRBV11-1 and TRBJ2-7; possible D gene TRBD2, 7 bases. The V end was cut by 7 bases, the J end by 2 bases, with 24 bases between. Germline loops: CDR1 SGHAT, CDR2 FQDESV (reference sequence). This CDR3 region has 17 residues. The CDR3 DNA reads as TGTGCCAGCACCCTTATAGGGTTAGGGGGAGGGACCTACGAGCAGTACTTC. It translates to CASTLIGLGGGTYEQYF. Supplemented by reference TRBV11-1 and TRBJ2-7, the full variable domain reads EAEVAQSPRYKITEKSQAVAFWCDPISGHATLYWYRQILGQGPELLVQFQDESVVDDSQLPKDRFSAERLKGVDSTLKIQPAELGDSAMYLCASTLIGLGGGTYEQYFGPGTRLTVT.

This clone has a handful of counts. V and J are TRBV7-6 and TRBJ2-1, with D hard to call. In germline, CDR1 is SGHVS, CDR2 FNYEAQ. The length of the CDR3 is 16 residues. Trimming cost V 2 bases and J 0 bases, with 11 bases left between them. The CDR3 DNA follows: TGTGCCAGCAGCTTAAAAGCGCCCAGCTCCTACAATGAGCAGTTCTTC. Translation gives CASSLKAPSSYNEQFF.

V is TRBV5-1 and J is TRBJ2-3; 14 positions agree with TRBD2. Germline V gene lookup returns CDR1 SGHRS and CDR2 YFSETQ. This CDR3 comprises 15 residues. The junction had 3 bases not matched to a gene; V was cut back by 4 bases and J by 5 bases. In DNA, the CDR3 is TGCGCCAGCAGCCTAGGACTAGCGGGAGGAGATACGCAGTATTTT. Translation gives CASSLGLAGGDTQYF.